This T cell receptor (beta chain) was sequenced for a study of blood T cells in healthy people across ages. Study-wide points: PBMCs went unsorted, and a conclusive naive versus antigen-experienced comparison was therefore prevented.

This CDR3 is built from 15 residues. Germline CDR1 and CDR2: DFQATT and SNEGSKA (reference sequence). V dropped 3 bases and J dropped 2; count of bases not matched to a gene: 8. The sample providers were healthy Caucasian people from Russia, aged roughly 6 to 90. Each sample provided at least 5.5 micrograms of extracted total RNA. In the case of this clonotype: Antigen specificity is unknown.

A J-beta primer mix and a sample-barcoded 5' primer were used in a second PCR of roughly 6 to 11 cycles. Each cDNA molecule carried a tag from a template-switch adaptor that contained 12 random nucleotides. Each CDR3 protein gets one entry after TCRdb re-called the 5' RACE reads with MiXCR. The sample shows about 690,000 distinct CDR3 sequences, 40% to 45% of them seen only once. The specimen sequenced was blood. The clonotype originates from an elderly man in good health. The chain uses TRBV20-1 and TRBJ2-7; 9 nucleotides match TRBD1. The CDR3 loop is CSASEHRGPTYEQYF. The CDR3 bases are TGCAGTGCTAGCGAACACAGGGGGCCCACCTACGAGCAGTACTTC.